A single sample is the source of the 5 T cell receptor beta chains below, sequenced in a study of shared clonotypes between healthy human individuals. It was CD45RO-negative cells, positively selected for CCR7, that made up naive CD8 cells, with terminally differentiated effector memory CD45RA+ cells excluded. TCRdb's copy holds only in-frame clones and misses some; the assay was immunoSEQ multiplex PCR. The sample holds 550,000 to 750,000 clones, roughly 96% seen once. The sample taken for sequencing was naive CD8+ T cells sorted from blood. The receptors here all came from a woman under 40 in good health.

The genes are TRBV7-7 and TRBJ2-1, with TRBD2 identical over 9 bases. This CDR3 contains 14 residues. J lost 6 bases, V lost 4 bases, and 4 bases had no gene match. Per the germline V gene, CDR1 is SSHAT and CDR2 is FNYEAQ (reference sequence). The CDR3: CASSSGLAPNEQFF. The DNA for the CDR3 is TGTGCCAGCAGCTCGGGACTAGCACCCAATGAGCAGTTCTTC.

This chain connects TRBV7-7 to TRBJ2-5, with TRBD2 matching over 10 bases. J was trimmed by 5 bases and V by 5 bases; bases with no gene match: 5. The germline CDR1 and CDR2 sequences are SSHAT and FNYEAQ (reference sequence). The CDR3 contains 14 residues. The CDR3 is CASSTKAGGETQYF. The CDR3 nucleotides read TGTGCCAGCAGCACAAAAGCGGGAGGGGAGACCCAGTACTTC.

This chain uses TRBV7-9 with TRBJ2-3; 7 bases line up with TRBD2. Germline CDR1 and CDR2: SEHNR and FQNEAQ (reference sequence). The CDR3 extends over 15 amino acids. Losses at the gene ends were 4 bases for V and 5 bases for J; bases not matched to a gene: 9. The CDR3 spells CASSSTSLRIDTQYF. The CDR3 nucleotides read TGTGCCAGCAGCTCGACTAGCCTCCGCATAGATACGCAGTATTTT.

This rearrangement joins TRBV28 to TRBJ2-5, with D unclear. The J call is in doubt because the DNA end fits TRBJ2-7 better. Germline V gene sequence: CDR1 MDHEN, CDR2 SYDVKM. The CDR3 covers 11 residues. The CDR3 coding sequence is TGTGCCAGCAGTCGAGCCTACGAGCAGTACTTC. It codes for CASSRAYEQYF.

CDR3 nucleotide sequence: TGTGCCATCAGTGAGTCGTCAGGGCCGAACACTGAAGCTTTCTTT. Translation gives CAISESSGPNTEAFF. The rearrangement links TRBV10-3 to TRBJ1-1; D possibly corresponds to TRBD1 (5 bases). The germline gives CDR1 ENHRY, CDR2 SYGVKD. This CDR3 contains 15 residues. With 0 bases removed from V and 1 base from J, the gap between germline ends came to 9 bases.